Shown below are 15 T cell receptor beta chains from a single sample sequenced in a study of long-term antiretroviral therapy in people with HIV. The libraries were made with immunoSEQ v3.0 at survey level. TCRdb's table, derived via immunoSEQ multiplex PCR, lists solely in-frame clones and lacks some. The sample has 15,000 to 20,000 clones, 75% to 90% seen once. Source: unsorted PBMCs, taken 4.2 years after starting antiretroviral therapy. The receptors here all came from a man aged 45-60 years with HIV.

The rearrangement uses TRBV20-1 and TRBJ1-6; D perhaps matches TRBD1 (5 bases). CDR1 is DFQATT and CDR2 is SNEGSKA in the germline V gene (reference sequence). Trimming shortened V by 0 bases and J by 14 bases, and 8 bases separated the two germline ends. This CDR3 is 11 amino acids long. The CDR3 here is CSARDPRALHF. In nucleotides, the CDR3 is TGCAGTGCTAGAGACCCCAGGGCCCTCCACTTT.

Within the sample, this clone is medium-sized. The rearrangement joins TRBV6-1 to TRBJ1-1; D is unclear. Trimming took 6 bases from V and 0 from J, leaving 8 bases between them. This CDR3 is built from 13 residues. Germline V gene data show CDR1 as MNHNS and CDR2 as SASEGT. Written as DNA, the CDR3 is TGTGCCAGCAGCGAGGCCTTGAACACTGAAGCTTTCTTT. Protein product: CASSEALNTEAFF.

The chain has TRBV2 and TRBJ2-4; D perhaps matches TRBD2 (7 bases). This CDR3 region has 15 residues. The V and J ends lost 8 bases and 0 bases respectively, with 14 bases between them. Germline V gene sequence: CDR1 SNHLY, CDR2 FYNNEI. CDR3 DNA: TGTGCCAGCGGGGGGGCACTGCTAGCCAAAAACATTCAGTACTTC. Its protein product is CASGGALLAKNIQYF.

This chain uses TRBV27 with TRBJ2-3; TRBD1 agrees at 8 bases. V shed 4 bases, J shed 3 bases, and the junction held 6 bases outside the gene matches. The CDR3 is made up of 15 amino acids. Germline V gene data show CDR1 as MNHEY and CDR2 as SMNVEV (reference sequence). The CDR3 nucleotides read TGTGCCAGCAGTTCCACAGGGGGTAGAACAGATACGCAGTATTTT. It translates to CASSSTGGRTDTQYF.

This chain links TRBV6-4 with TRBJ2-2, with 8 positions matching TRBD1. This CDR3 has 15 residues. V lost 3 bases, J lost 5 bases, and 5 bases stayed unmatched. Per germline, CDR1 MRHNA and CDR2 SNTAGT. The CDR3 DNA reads TGTGCCAGCAGTGAAGACAGGGGAGCGACCGGGGAGCTGTTTTTT. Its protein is CASSEDRGATGELFF.

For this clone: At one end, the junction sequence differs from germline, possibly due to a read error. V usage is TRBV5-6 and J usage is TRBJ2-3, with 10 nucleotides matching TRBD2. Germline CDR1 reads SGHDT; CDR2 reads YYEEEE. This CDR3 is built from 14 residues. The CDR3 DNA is TGTGCCAGCAGCTTGGCAGGTAGCGGGGGGAATCTCCCTTTT. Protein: CASSLAGSGGNLPF.

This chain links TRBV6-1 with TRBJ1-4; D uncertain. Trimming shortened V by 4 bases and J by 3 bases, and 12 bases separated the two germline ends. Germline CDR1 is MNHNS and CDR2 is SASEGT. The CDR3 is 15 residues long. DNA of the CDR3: TGTGCCAGCAGTGGTAACATCGGAGCTAATGAAAAACTGTTTTTT. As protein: CASSGNIGANEKLFF.

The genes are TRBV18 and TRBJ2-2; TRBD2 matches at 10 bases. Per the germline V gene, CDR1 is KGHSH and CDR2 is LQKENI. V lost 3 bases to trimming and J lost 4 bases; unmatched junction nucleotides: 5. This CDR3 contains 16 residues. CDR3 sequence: CASSPFRTSGTGELFF. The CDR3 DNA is TGTGCCAGCTCACCTTTTCGGACTAGCGGCACCGGGGAGCTGTTTTTT.

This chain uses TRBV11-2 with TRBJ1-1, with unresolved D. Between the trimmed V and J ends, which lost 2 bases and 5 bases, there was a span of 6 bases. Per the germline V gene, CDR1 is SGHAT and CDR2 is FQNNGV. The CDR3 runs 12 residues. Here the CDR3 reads CASSLSNTEAFF. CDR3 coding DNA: TGTGCCAGCAGCTTATCAAATACTGAAGCTTTCTTT.

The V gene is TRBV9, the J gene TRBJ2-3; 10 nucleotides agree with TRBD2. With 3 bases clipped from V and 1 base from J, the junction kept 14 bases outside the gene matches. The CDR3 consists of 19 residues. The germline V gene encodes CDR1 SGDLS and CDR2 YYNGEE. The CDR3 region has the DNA TGTGCCAGCAGCGCCGAAGCGGGGGGGCCGCCGGGGGGCACAGATACGCAGTATTTT. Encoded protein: CASSAEAGGPPGGTDTQYF.

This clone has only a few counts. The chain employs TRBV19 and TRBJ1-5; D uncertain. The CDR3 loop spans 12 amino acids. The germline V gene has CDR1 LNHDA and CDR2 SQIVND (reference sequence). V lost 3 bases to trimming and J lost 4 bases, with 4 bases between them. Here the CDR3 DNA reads TGTGCCAGTAGTATGGGAAATCAGCCCCAGCATTTT. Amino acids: CASSMGNQPQHF.

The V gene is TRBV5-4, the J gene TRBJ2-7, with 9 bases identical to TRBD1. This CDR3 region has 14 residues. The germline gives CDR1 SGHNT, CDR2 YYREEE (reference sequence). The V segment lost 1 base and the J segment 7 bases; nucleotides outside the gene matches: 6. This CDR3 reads CASSLRTGVEEQYF. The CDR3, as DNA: TGTGCCAGCAGCTTGCGGACAGGGGTGGAGGAGCAGTACTTC.

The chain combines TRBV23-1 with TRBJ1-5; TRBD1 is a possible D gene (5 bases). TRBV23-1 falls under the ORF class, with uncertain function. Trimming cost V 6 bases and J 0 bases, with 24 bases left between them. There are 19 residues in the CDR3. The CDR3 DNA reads TGCGCCAGCAGACAAAATCCTCAGTGGGGGAAGGATAGCAATCAGCCCCAGCATTTT. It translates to CASRQNPQWGKDSNQPQHF.

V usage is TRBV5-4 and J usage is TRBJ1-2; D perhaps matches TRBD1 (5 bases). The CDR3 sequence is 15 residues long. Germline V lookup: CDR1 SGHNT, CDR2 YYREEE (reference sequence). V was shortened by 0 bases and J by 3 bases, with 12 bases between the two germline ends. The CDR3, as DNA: TGTGCCAGCAGCTTGGCCGGGGACCGCTACTATGGCTACACCTTC. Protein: CASSLAGDRYYGYTF.

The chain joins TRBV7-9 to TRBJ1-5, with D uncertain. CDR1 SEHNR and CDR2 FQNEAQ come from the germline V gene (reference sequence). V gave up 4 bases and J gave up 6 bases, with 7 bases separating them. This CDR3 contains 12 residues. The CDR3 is CASSSSGQPQHF. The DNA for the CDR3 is TGTGCCAGCAGCTCTAGCGGTCAGCCCCAGCATTTT.